Shown below are 20 T cell receptor beta chains from a single sample sequenced in a study of CD8+CD57+ T cells in acquired aplastic anemia. Genomic DNA was employed as the template in profiling TCR beta VDJ and CDR3. TCRdb re-called the reads through MiXCR, storing one row per CDR3 protein. Found here are around 250,000 distinct CDR3 sequences, roughly 82% of them singletons; the top ten hold roughly two fifths. Only patients with CD8+CD57+ cell expansion on flow cytometry were chosen for sequencing. Sequencing input: sorted CD4+, CD8+, or CD8+CD57+ T cells (not recorded which) from PBMCs. These receptors were taken from a human donor with aplastic anemia.

The chain uses TRBV7-9 and TRBJ1-3, with D perhaps TRBD1 (5 bases). The CDR3 extends over 15 amino acids. Trimming took off 5 bases at V and 0 bases at J, with 11 bases between the two ends. Per germline, CDR1 SEHNR and CDR2 FQNEAQ (reference sequence). The CDR3 spells CASSHDSYSGNTIYF. CDR3 sequence (DNA): TGTGCCAGCAGCCACGACAGCTACTCTGGAAACACCATATATTTT.

The rearrangement uses TRBV7-9 and TRBJ2-3, with D possibly being TRBD1 or TRBD2 (5 bases each). This CDR3 comprises 13 residues. Per germline, CDR1 SEHNR and CDR2 FQNEAQ (reference sequence). The V and J ends lost 5 bases and 13 bases respectively, with 19 bases between them. The CDR3 DNA is TGTGCCAGCAGCCACGGGGCCACACATTCGGAGTATTTT. Protein product: CASSHGATHSEYF.

In the case of this clonotype: The CDR3 ends on some other residue instead of the conserved phenylalanine or tryptophan, so this is likely a read error. The rearrangement links TRBV19 to TRBJ2-1; D may be TRBD1 or TRBD2 (6 bases each). The CDR3 runs 16 residues. V dropped 3 bases and J dropped 8 bases, with 20 bases sitting between them. Germline V lookup: CDR1 LNHDA, CDR2 SQIVND (reference sequence). CDR3 sequence reads: CASSMGGGDGQDEQFL. The CDR3, as DNA: TGTGCCAGTAGTATGGGGGGCGGAGACGGTCAGGATGAGCAGTTCCTC.

Concerning this clonotype itself: The CDR3 does not close with the conserved phenylalanine or tryptophan, likely indicating a read error. The DNA is left out, because the CDR3 cannot be placed on it with certainty; the CDR3 is given as TCRdb lists it. The chain is built from TRBV7-9 and TRBJ2-2; TRBD1 was called by the table and not checked on the DNA. The CDR3 sequence runs 12 residues, both termini included. Germline assignment: CDR1 SEHNR and CDR2 FQNEAQ (reference sequence). CDR3 loop: CASSVSPGNQPL.

In the case of this clonotype: The junction does not match germline at one end; this may be a read error. The gene calls are TRBV15 and TRBJ2-3, with D perhaps assigned TRBD1 or TRBD2 (5 bases each). The germline CDR1 and CDR2 sequences are LNHNV and YYDKDF (reference sequence). The CDR3 spans 13 residues. The CDR3 spells CASGGRGTDTEYF. DNA of the CDR3: TGTGCCAGCGGCGGCCGGGGCACAGACACCGAGTATTTC.

The rearrangement uses TRBV19 and TRBJ1-6, with a possible D match to TRBD1 (5 bases). The CDR3 length is 15 residues. Germline values: CDR1 LNHDA, CDR2 SQIVND (reference sequence). The ends were cut back, 4 bases at V and 8 bases at J, with 15 bases in the middle. The CDR3 coding sequence is TGTGCCAGTAGTAAACTCGGGACCGACCATTCACCCCTCCACTTT. Amino acids: CASSKLGTDHSPLHF.

The genes are TRBV29-1 and TRBJ1-2, with a tentative D call TRBD1 (5 bases). Per germline, CDR1 SQVTM and CDR2 ANQGSEA. With 7 bases removed from V and 8 bases from J, the gap between germline ends came to 20 bases. This CDR3 spans 13 amino acids. This chain's CDR3 is CSGGDSYNQGYTF. In DNA, the CDR3 is TGCAGCGGGGGCGACAGCTACAATCAGGGCTACACCTTC. Full variable domain (rest looked up from reference TRBV29-1 and TRBJ1-2): SAVISQKPSRDICQRGTSLTIQCQVDSQVTMMFWYRQQPGQSLTLIATANQGSEATYESGFVIDKFPISRPNLTFSTLTVSNMSPEDSSIYLCSGGDSYNQGYTFGSGTRLTVV.

V usage is TRBV5-5 and J usage is TRBJ1-2; D gene unclear. CDR3 length: 14 amino acids. Trimming cost V 4 bases and J 4 bases, with 14 bases left between them. The germline V gene has CDR1 SGHKS and CDR2 YYEKEE (reference sequence). The CDR3: CASSQHPVSYGYTF. In DNA, the CDR3 is TGTGCCAGCAGCCAACACCCGGTATCCTATGGCTACACCTTC.

This clonotype has a single count. This sequence joins TRBV12-3 or TRBV12-4 and TRBJ1-1; D is unresolved. Trimming stripped 6 bases from V and 4 bases from J, with 15 bases between. This CDR3 is built from 14 residues. The CDR3 DNA sequence: TGTGCCAGCAGCGATGCCAGCATCACCACTGAAGCTTTCTTT. Its protein is CASSDASITTEAFF.

Comments on this clonotype: Germline is not matched at one junction end, which may reflect a read error. V gene TRBV5-1 combines with J gene TRBJ1-6; 8 bases agree with TRBD1. The CDR3 contains 15 residues. Germline assignment: CDR1 SGHRS and CDR2 YFSETQ. The CDR3 DNA reads TGCGCCAGCAGCTTGGGACAGGGGTGGAATTCACCCCTCCACTTC. This gives the protein CASSLGQGWNSPLHF. Combining the CDR3 with reference TRBV5-1 and TRBJ1-6 gives the whole variable domain KAGVTQTPRYLIKTRGQQVTLSCSPISGHRSVSWYQQTPGQGLQFLFEYFSETQRNKGNFPGRFSGRQFSNSRSEMNVSTLELGDSALYLCASSLGQGWNSPLHFGNGTRLTVT.

This clonotype was observed a handful of times. The chain recombines TRBV7-8 with TRBJ1-2; D unclear. Germline CDR1 is SGHVS and CDR2 is FQNEAQ. Trimming took off 1 base at V and 14 bases at J, with 23 bases between the two ends. This CDR3 contains 15 residues. CDR3 amino acids: CASSLGGGPDSQYTF. The CDR3 nucleotides read TGTGCCAGCAGCTTAGGGGGAGGTCCCGATTCTCAGTATACCTTC. Supplemented by reference TRBV7-8 and TRBJ1-2, the full variable domain reads GAGVSQSPRYKVAKRGQDVALRCDPISGHVSLFWYQQALGQGPEFLTYFQNEAQLDKSGLPSDRFFAERPEGSVSTLKIQRTQQEDSAVYLCASSLGGGPDSQYTFGSGTRLTVV.

For this clonotype: It is likely a read error, because the conserved phenylalanine at the end of the CDR3 is missing. The limits of the CDR3 on the DNA are not certain, so only TCRdb's listed CDR3 is given. V and J are TRBV7-2 and TRBJ2-3; the D segment call TRBD1 is taken from the table without a DNA check. The CDR3 region is 13 residues in length, termini included. The germline CDR1 and CDR2 sequences are SGHTA and FQGNSA. Here the CDR3 reads CASSQGQGRTTSS.

The chain links TRBV15 to TRBJ2-7; D is ambiguous. From germline, CDR1 is LNHNV and CDR2 YYDKDF (reference sequence). This CDR3 comprises 14 residues. V gave up 1 base and J gave up 10 bases, with 17 bases separating them. CDR3 sequence (DNA): TGTGCCACCAGCAGAGTGTCCAGCCAGGACGCCCAGTACTTC. Translating it yields CATSRVSSQDAQYF.

As to this clonotype: This likely comes from a read error, as the CDR3 has no conserved phenylalanine or tryptophan at its end. The DNA is left out, because the CDR3 cannot be placed on it with certainty; the CDR3 is given as TCRdb lists it. The rearrangement joins TRBV7-9 to TRBJ2-3; the table names TRBD1, a call not compared with the DNA. Germline V gives CDR1 SEHNR, CDR2 FQNEAQ (reference sequence). The CDR3 is 13 residues long, counting both termini. This CDR3 reads CASSQGQARPTYS.

The rearrangement uses TRBV24-1 and TRBJ1-4; no definite D call. This CDR3 is built from 17 residues. Germline CDR1 is KGHDR and CDR2 is SFDVKD. V was clipped by 4 bases and J by 4 bases, with 18 bases between them. CDR3 sequence: CATSESSGERSNEKLFF. The CDR3 DNA is TGTGCCACCAGTGAGTCTTCAGGAGAACGCAGTAATGAAAAACTGTTTTTT.

The V and J genes are TRBV2 and TRBJ1-5; D remains unclear. Trimming removed 7 bases at V and 5 bases at J, with 15 bases between. CDR1 SNHLY and CDR2 FYNNEI come from the germline V gene. The CDR3 sequence is 14 residues long. In DNA form, the CDR3 reads TGTGCCAGCACTGGCCCCTTGGGCCATCAGCCCCAGCATTTT. Amino acid sequence: CASTGPLGHQPQHF. The entire variable domain, with the rest obtained from reference TRBV2 and TRBJ1-5, is as follows: EPEVTQTPSHQVTQMGQEVILRCVPISNHLYFYWYRQILGQKVEFLVSFYNNEISEKSEIFDDQFSVERPDGSNFTLKIRSTKLEDSAMYFCASTGPLGHQPQHFGDGTRLSIL.

The chain joins TRBV7-9 to TRBJ2-7; 8 bases agree with TRBD2. Trimming cost V 3 bases and J 4 bases; bases outside gene matches: 17. CDR1 is SEHNR and CDR2 is FQNEAQ in the germline V gene (reference sequence). The length of the CDR3 is 18 residues. Written as DNA, the CDR3 is TGTGCCAGCAGCTTTGCGGGAGGTGGGACTACGCAGTATTACGAGCAGTACGTC. This sequence encodes CASSFAGGGTTQYYEQYV.

Many counts were recorded for this clonotype. The chain joins TRBV7-3 to TRBJ2-1, with D perhaps TRBD1 (6 bases). There are 15 residues in the CDR3. V gave up 5 bases and J gave up 2 bases, with 13 bases separating them. The germline CDR1 and CDR2 sequences are SGHTA and FQGTGA. Here the CDR3 DNA reads TGTGCCAGCAGCCTGACGACAGGAGCCTACAATGAGCAGTTCTTC. It yields the protein CASSLTTGAYNEQFF.

A remark on this clonotype: The CDR3 ends on some other residue instead of the conserved phenylalanine or tryptophan, so this is likely a read error. Because the CDR3's place on the DNA is in doubt, the DNA is left out and the CDR3 is given as listed by TCRdb. The genes are TRBV7-2 and TRBJ2-3; the table names TRBD1, a call not compared with the DNA. Germline assignment: CDR1 SGHTA and CDR2 FQGNSA. The CDR3 length is 13 residues, termini included. The CDR3 loop reads CASGWGQGDNYGY.

Notes on this clonotype: The CDR3 carries no conserved terminal phenylalanine or tryptophan, so it likely arises from a read error. Because the CDR3's place on the DNA is in doubt, the DNA is left out and the CDR3 is given as listed by TCRdb. The rearrangement links TRBV2 to TRBJ1-2; TRBD1, the table's D call, was not compared with the DNA. The CDR3 contains 15 residues when both ends are counted. Germline V lookup: CDR1 SNHLY, CDR2 FYNNEI. This CDR3 reads CASSDGGIDEQFFRL.